This T cell receptor beta chain was sequenced in a study of early T cells in non-severe SARS-CoV-2 infection. Study-wide context: Bulk RNA taken from unsorted whole blood was sequenced, leaving chains unpaired. General study results and limits: Private and CD4 specificities were missed by VDJdb matching, which favored anti-spike CD8 responses.

Tagging with unique molecular identifiers was applied to individual cDNA molecules. TCRdb independently ran MiXCR on the 5' RACE reads; one entry per CDR3 protein. The sample lists roughly 80,000 distinct CDR3 sequences; roughly 13% were seen once. A word on this clonotype: Antigen unknown. With a much larger clone just one base away, this may be a read error.

This CDR3 has 12 amino acids. Germline V gene lookup returns CDR1 MDHEN and CDR2 SYDVKM. The clonotype was recovered from an adult who was a healthcare worker with PCR-confirmed SARS-CoV-2 infection or an uninfected control (not recorded which). Sequencing input: whole blood. This rearrangement joins TRBV28 to TRBJ2-7; D not resolved. Here the CDR3 DNA reads TGTGCCGGCAGACTGAACTCCTACGAGCAGTACTTC. Its translation: CAGRLNSYEQYF.